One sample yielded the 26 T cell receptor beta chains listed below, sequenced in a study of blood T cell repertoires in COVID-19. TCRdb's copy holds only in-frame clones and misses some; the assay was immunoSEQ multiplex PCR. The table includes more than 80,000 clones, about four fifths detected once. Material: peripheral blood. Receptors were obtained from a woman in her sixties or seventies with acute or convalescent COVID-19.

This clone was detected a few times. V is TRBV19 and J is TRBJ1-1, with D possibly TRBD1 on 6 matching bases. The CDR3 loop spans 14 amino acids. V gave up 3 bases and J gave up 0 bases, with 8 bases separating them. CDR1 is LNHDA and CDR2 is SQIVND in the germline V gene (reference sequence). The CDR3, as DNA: TGTGCCAGTAGTATTCAGGGGTTGAACACTGAAGCTTTCTTT. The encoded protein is CASSIQGLNTEAFF.

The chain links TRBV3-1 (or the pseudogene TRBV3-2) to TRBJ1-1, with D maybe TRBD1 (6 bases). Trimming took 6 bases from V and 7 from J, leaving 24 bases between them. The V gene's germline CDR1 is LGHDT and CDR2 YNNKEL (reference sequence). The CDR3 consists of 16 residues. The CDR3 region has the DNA TGTGCCAGCAGGCAGCAAGGGGGGGGATCGACTGGTGAAGCTTTCTTT. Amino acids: CASRQQGGGSTGEAFF.

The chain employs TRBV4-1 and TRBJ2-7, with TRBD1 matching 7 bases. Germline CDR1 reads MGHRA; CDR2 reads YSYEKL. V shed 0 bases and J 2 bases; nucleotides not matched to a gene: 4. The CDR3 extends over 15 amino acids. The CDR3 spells CASSQERDSTYEQYF. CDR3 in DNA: TGCGCCAGCAGCCAAGAGAGGGACAGCACCTACGAGCAGTACTTC.

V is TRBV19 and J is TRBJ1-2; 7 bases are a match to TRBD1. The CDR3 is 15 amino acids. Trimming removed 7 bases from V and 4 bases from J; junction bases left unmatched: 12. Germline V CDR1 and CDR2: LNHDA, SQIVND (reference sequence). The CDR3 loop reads CASTSTGSHFYGYTF. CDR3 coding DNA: TGTGCCAGTACCTCGACAGGGTCGCATTTCTATGGCTACACCTTC.

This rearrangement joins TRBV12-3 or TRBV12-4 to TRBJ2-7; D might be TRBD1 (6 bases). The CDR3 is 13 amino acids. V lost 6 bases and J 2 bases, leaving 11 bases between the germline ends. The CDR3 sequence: CASRADSTYEQYF. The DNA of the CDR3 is TGTGCCAGCAGGGCGGACAGCACCTACGAGCAGTACTTC.

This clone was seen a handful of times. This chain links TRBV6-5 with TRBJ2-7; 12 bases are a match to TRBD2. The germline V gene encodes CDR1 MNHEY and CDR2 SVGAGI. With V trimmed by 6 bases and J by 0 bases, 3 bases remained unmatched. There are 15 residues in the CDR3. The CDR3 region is CASSWTSGASYEQYF. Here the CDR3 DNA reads TGTGCCAGCAGCTGGACTAGCGGGGCCTCCTACGAGCAGTACTTC.

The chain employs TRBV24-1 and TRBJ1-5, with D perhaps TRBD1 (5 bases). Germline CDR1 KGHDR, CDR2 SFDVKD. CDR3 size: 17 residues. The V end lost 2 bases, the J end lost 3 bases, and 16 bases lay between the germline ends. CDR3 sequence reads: CATSDSVTQGFNQPQHF. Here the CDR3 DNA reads TGTGCCACCAGTGATTCAGTGACCCAGGGATTCAATCAGCCCCAGCATTTT.

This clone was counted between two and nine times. CDR3 bases: TGTGCCAGCTCACCCCAGCAGGGTCAAACTTTCTTT. This encodes CASSPQQGQTFF. The rearrangement uses TRBV18 and TRBJ1-1; the D gene is possibly TRBD1 (5 bases). CDR3 length equals 12 residues. Trimming removed 3 bases at V and 12 bases at J, with 14 bases between. From germline, CDR1 is KGHSH and CDR2 LQKENI.

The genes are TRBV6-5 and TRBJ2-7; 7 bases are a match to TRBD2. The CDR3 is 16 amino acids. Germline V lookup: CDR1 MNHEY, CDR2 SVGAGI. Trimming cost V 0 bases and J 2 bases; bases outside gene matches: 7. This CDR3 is CASSYSSLAVTYEQYF. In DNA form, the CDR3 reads TGTGCCAGCAGTTACTCCAGTCTAGCGGTCACCTACGAGCAGTACTTC.

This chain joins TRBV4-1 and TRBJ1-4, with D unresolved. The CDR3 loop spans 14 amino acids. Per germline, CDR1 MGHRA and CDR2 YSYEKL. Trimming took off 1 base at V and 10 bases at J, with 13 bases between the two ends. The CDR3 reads CASSQVPRERKLFF. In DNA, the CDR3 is TGCGCCAGCAGCCAAGTTCCACGGGAGAGAAAACTGTTTTTT.

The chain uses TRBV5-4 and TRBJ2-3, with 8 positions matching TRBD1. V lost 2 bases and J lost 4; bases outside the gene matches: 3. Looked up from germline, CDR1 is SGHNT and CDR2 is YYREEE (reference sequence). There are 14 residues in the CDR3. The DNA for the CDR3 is TGTGCCAGCAGCTTCCCACAGGGGGCAGATACGCAGTATTTT. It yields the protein CASSFPQGADTQYF.

Here the CDR3 reads CASSNLGQGASEAFF. The CDR3 nucleotides are TGTGCCAGTAGTAATTTAGGACAGGGGGCGAGTGAAGCTTTCTTT. This chain uses TRBV19 with TRBJ1-1; 11 bases agree with TRBD1. The J segment lost 7 bases and the V segment lost 4 bases, leaving 8 bases of the junction unmatched. Germline assignment: CDR1 LNHDA and CDR2 SQIVND (reference sequence). This CDR3 region has 15 residues.

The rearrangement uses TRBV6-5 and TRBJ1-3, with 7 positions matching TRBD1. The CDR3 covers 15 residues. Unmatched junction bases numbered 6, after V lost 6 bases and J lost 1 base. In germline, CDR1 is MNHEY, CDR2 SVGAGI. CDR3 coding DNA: TGTGCCAGCAGGGGCGGGGACAGTTCTGGAAACACCATATATTTT. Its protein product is CASRGGDSSGNTIYF.

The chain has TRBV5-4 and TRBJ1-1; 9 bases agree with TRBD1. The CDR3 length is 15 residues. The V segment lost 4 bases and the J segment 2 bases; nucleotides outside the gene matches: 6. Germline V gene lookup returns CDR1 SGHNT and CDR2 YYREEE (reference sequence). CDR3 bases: TGTGCCAGCAGCCTACAGGGGGCCCTAAACACTGAAGCTTTCTTT. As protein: CASSLQGALNTEAFF.

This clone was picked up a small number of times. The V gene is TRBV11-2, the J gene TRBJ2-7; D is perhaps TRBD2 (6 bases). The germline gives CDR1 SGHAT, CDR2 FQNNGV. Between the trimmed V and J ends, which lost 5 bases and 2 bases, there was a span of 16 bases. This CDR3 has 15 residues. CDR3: CASSDRSGAAYEQYF. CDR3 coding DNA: TGTGCCAGCAGCGATCGTAGCGGAGCCGCCTACGAGCAGTACTTC.

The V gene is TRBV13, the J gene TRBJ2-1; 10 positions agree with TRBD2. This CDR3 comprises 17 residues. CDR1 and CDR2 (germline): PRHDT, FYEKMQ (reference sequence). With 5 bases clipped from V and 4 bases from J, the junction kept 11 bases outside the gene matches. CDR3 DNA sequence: TGTGCCAGCAGCCCCATCAAGCGGGGGGGCAAATACAATGAGCAGTTCTTC. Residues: CASSPIKRGGKYNEQFF.

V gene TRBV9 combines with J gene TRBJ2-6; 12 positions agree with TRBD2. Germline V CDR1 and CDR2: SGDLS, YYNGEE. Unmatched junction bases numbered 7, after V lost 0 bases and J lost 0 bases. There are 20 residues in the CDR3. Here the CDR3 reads CASSVGTSGATHSGANVLTF. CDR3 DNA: TGTGCCAGCAGCGTAGGGACTAGCGGGGCTACCCACTCTGGGGCCAACGTCCTGACTTTC. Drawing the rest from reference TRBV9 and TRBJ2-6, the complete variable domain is DSGVTQTPKHLITATGQRVTLRCSPRSGDLSVYWYQQSLDQGLQFLIQYYNGEERAKGNILERFSAQQFPDLHSELNLSSLELGDSALYFCASSVGTSGATHSGANVLTFGAGSRLTVL.

CDR3 in amino acids: CASSSTRGGGTDTQYF. DNA of the CDR3: TGTGCCAGCAGCTCGACCCGCGGGGGGGGGACAGATACGCAGTATTTT. The chain carries TRBV7-3 and TRBJ2-3; 9 bases map to TRBD2. The CDR3 has 16 residues. The V gene end was trimmed by 4 bases and the J gene end by 3 bases; junction bases not matched to a gene: 8. Germline V CDR1 and CDR2: SGHTA, FQGTGA.

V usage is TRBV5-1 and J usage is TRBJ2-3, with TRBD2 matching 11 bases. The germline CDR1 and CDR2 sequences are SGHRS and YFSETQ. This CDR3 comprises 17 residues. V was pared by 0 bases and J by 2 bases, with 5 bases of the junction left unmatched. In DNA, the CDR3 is TGCGCCAGCAGCTTGGCACCACTAGCGGGGGTCACAGATACGCAGTATTTT. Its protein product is CASSLAPLAGVTDTQYF.

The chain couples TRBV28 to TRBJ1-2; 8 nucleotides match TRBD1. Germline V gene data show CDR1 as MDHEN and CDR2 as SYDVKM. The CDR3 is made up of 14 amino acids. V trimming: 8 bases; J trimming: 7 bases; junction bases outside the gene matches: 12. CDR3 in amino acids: CASQTGQGWFGYTF. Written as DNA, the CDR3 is TGTGCCAGCCAGACCGGACAGGGCTGGTTTGGCTACACCTTC.

This CDR3 is CASSRTGNRRVRTFF. CDR3 coding DNA: TGTGCCAGCAGTCGGACAGGGAACCGGAGGGTTAGGACTTTCTTT. This chain joins TRBV28 and TRBJ1-1; 8 bases fit TRBD1. The V gene end was trimmed by 5 bases and the J gene end by 12 bases; junction bases not matched to a gene: 17. The CDR3 sequence is 15 residues long. Germline CDR1 reads MDHEN; CDR2 reads SYDVKM.

CDR3: CASSSTGEANYGYTF. The CDR3 nucleotides are TGTGCCAGCAGCTCGACAGGGGAAGCTAACTATGGCTACACCTTC. The chain joins TRBV7-3 to TRBJ1-2; 8 positions agree with TRBD1. This CDR3 has 15 amino acids. The junction had 4 bases not matched to a gene; V was cut back by 4 bases and J by 0 bases. Germline V gene lookup returns CDR1 SGHTA and CDR2 FQGTGA. The whole variable domain, filled in from reference TRBV7-3 and TRBJ1-2, reads GAGVSQTPSNKVTEKGKYVELRCDPISGHTALYWYRQSLGQGPEFLIYFQGTGAADDSGLPNDRFFAVRPEGSVSTLKIQRTERGDSAVYLCASSSTGEANYGYTFGSGTRLTVV.

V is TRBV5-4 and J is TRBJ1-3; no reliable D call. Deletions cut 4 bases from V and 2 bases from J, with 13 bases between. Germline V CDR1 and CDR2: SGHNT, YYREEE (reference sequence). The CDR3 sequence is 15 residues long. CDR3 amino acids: CASSPDGRPGNTIYF. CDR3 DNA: TGTGCCAGCAGCCCGGACGGGAGACCTGGAAACACCATATATTTT. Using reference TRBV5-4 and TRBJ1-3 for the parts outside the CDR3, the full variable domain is ETGVTQSPTHLIKTRGQQVTLRCSSQSGHNTVSWYQQALGQGPQFIFQYYREEENGRGNFPPRFSGLQFPNYSSELNVNALELDDSALYLCASSPDGRPGNTIYFGEGSWLTVV.

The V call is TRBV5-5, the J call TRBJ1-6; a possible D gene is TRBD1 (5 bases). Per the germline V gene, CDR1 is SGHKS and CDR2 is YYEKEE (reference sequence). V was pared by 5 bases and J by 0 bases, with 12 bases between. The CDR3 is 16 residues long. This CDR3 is CASSSGWSSYNSPLHF. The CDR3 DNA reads TGTGCCAGCAGTTCAGGGTGGAGCTCCTATAATTCACCCCTCCACTTT.

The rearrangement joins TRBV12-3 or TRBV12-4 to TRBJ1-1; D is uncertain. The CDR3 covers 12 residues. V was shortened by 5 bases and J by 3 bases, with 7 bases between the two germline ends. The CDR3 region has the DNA TGTGCCAGCAGTAATCTCCACACTGAAGCTTTCTTT. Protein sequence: CASSNLHTEAFF.

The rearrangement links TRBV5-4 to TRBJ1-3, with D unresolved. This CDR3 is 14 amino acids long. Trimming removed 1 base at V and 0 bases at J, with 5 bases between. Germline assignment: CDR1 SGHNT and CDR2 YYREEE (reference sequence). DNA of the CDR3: TGTGCCAGCAGCTTGCCGAGCTCTGGAAACACCATATATTTT. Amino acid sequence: CASSLPSSGNTIYF. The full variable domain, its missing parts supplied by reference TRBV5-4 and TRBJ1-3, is ETGVTQSPTHLIKTRGQQVTLRCSSQSGHNTVSWYQQALGQGPQFIFQYYREEENGRGNFPPRFSGLQFPNYSSELNVNALELDDSALYLCASSLPSSGNTIYFGEGSWLTVV.